This T cell receptor beta chain was observed in a study of shared clonotypes between healthy human individuals. This clone has only one observation. Profiled with immunoSEQ multiplex PCR; TCRdb holds only in-frame clones, not every one. The sample shows a few million clones, 90% to 95% of them seen only once. The germline CDR1 and CDR2 sequences are SGHTA and FQGNSA. The CDR3 sequence is 18 residues long. Trimming pared 1 base from V and 4 bases from J, leaving 20 bases between. The sample comprised naive CD4+ T cells sorted from blood. Subset described: CD45RA+ positively selected. The source is a man aged 18 to 30 in good health. The chain joins TRBV7-2 to TRBJ1-5; D gene ambiguous. The CDR3 DNA is TGTGCCAGCAGCTTAGACACCGGGCCAGCATCTAGGAATCAGCCCCAGCATTTT. Its translation: CASSLDTGPASRNQPQHF.